One and the same sample provided the 26 T cell receptor beta chains below, sequenced in a study of beta chain features in type 1 diabetes. Expressed TCRB transcripts were sequenced because the isolated RNA had all been reverse transcribed beforehand. Sequenced by immunoSEQ multiplex PCR; TCRdb stores in-frame clones only, minus some. Among roughly 400,000 clones listed, more than 11% were seen once. Sequenced material: naive CD4+ T cells from blood. These receptors came from a man aged 25-45 years in good health.

This clone has a single count. The chain couples TRBV18 to TRBJ2-7; D ambiguous. The germline gives CDR1 KGHSH, CDR2 LQKENI. This CDR3 contains 13 residues. V shed 5 bases and J shed 2 bases, with 10 bases lying between them. The CDR3 nucleotides are TGTGCCAGCTCATTGGACGGTACCTACGAGCAGTACTTC. It specifies CASSLDGTYEQYF.

The V and J genes are TRBV6-5 and TRBJ1-1; D ambiguous. The CDR3 sequence is 15 residues long. Germline CDR1 reads MNHEY; CDR2 reads SVGAGI. With 6 bases removed from V and 1 base from J, the gap between germline ends came to 15 bases. CDR3 loop: CASRSILAGNTEAFF. CDR3 coding DNA: TGTGCCAGCAGGTCGATCCTCGCAGGGAACACTGAAGCTTTCTTT.

This clone was counted only a few times. The J gene is TRBJ2-1, the V gene TRBV4-3, with TRBD1 as a possible D gene (6 bases). The CDR3 has 15 residues. Germline loops: CDR1 LGHNA, CDR2 YSLEER. Trimming removed 2 bases at V and 2 bases at J, with 10 bases between. The CDR3 DNA reads as TGCGCCAGCAGCCAATCCGGGACAACCTACAATGAGCAGTTCTTC. As protein: CASSQSGTTYNEQFF.

This clone was seen a few times. The chain carries TRBV11-1 and TRBJ1-1; TRBD1 matches at 10 bases. CDR3 length: 15 amino acids. Germline loops: CDR1 SGHAT, CDR2 FQDESV (reference sequence). Trimming took 8 bases from V and 3 from J; bases not matched to a gene: 9. The CDR3 region has the DNA TGTGCCAGCTGGGACAGGGGCCGAAAGGACACTGAAGCTTTCTTT. It codes for CASWDRGRKDTEAFF.

This clone was picked up a small number of times. This sequence joins TRBV4-3 and TRBJ1-2; D call uncertain. The V end was cut by 0 bases, the J end by 8 bases, with 13 bases between. The CDR3 is 14 residues long. Germline CDR1 and CDR2: LGHNA and YSLEER. The CDR3 loop reads CASSQDRTIGGYTF. The CDR3, as DNA: TGCGCCAGCAGCCAAGATCGGACTATCGGGGGCTACACCTTC.

The chain recombines TRBV7-2 with TRBJ2-1; 9 bases fit TRBD2. The CDR3 length is 16 residues. With 7 bases clipped from V and 6 bases from J, the junction kept 13 bases outside the gene matches. Per the germline V gene, CDR1 is SGHTA and CDR2 is FQGNSA. CDR3 sequence reads: CASTLPRASGTNEQFF. The CDR3 DNA reads as TGTGCCAGCACCCTTCCACGGGCTAGCGGGACCAATGAGCAGTTCTTC.

This clone was seen more than once but under ten times. The rearrangement links TRBV4-1 to TRBJ2-5; TRBD2 agrees at 10 bases. Trimming cost V 1 base and J 2 bases; bases outside gene matches: 10. Per the germline V gene, CDR1 is MGHRA and CDR2 is YSYEKL. CDR3 size: 18 residues. The CDR3 nucleotides read TGCGCCAGCAGCCAAGGGGGACTAGCGAGTAACTATCAAGAGACCCAGTACTTC. Translated, it gives CASSQGGLASNYQETQYF.

This clone showed up just a few times. This chain joins TRBV25-1 and TRBJ1-2, with D uncertain. Trimming left V 1 base short and J 5 bases short, with 8 bases between. CDR1 and CDR2 from the germline V gene are MGHDK and SYGVNS. CDR3 size: 13 residues. CDR3 sequence: CASSESGGYGYTF. The CDR3, as DNA: TGTGCCAGCAGTGAATCAGGCGGATATGGCTACACCTTC.

The chain is built from TRBV5-4 and TRBJ2-1; D perhaps matches TRBD1 (5 bases). The germline V gene has CDR1 SGHNT and CDR2 YYREEE (reference sequence). This CDR3 contains 17 residues. Deletions cut 0 bases from V and 0 bases from J, with 13 bases between. The CDR3 sequence is CASSLGSRQGSYNEQFF. Written as DNA, the CDR3 is TGTGCCAGCAGCTTGGGGTCCCGCCAGGGCTCCTACAATGAGCAGTTCTTC.

This clone was observed a handful of times. The chain joins TRBV23-1 to TRBJ2-3; 8 bases map to TRBD1. TRBV23-1 is identified as an open reading frame with a role that is uncertain. There are 15 residues in the CDR3. With V trimmed by 1 base and J by 4 bases, 4 bases remained unmatched. The CDR3: CASSQLTGEPDTQYF. The CDR3 region has the DNA TGCGCCAGCAGTCAATTGACAGGGGAACCAGATACGCAGTATTTT.

The chain has TRBV19 and TRBJ1-4; 8 bases line up with TRBD1. The germline V gene has CDR1 LNHDA and CDR2 SQIVND (reference sequence). This CDR3 has 13 residues. V gave up 9 bases and J gave up 2 bases; unmatched junction bases: 2. The CDR3 DNA reads TGTGCCAGCCGGGACAGGACTAATGAAAAACTGTTTTTT. Residues: CASRDRTNEKLFF.

The chain carries TRBV4-3 and TRBJ1-2; D possibly corresponds to TRBD1 (6 bases). V dropped 4 bases and J dropped 5 bases, with 20 bases sitting between them. CDR3 length equals 16 residues. Germline CDR1 LGHNA, CDR2 YSLEER. CDR3 residues: CASSPINQGKAYGYTF. Written as DNA, the CDR3 is TGCGCCAGCAGCCCGATAAACCAGGGGAAGGCATATGGCTACACCTTC.

DNA of the CDR3: TGTGCCAGCTCTTCTGAGACCCAGTACTTC. Amino acid sequence: CASSSETQYF. V usage is TRBV2 and J usage is TRBJ2-5; D is undetermined. Trimming left V 8 bases short and J 5 bases short, with 6 bases between. The CDR3 contains 10 residues. Germline CDR1 is SNHLY and CDR2 is FYNNEI.

This clone has just a few counts. CDR3: CASSRTGQSSESSTDTQYF. DNA of the CDR3: TGCGCCAGCAGCCGGACGGGACAGAGTAGTGAGTCTAGCACAGATACGCAGTATTTT. V usage is TRBV4-3 and J usage is TRBJ2-3; 7 nucleotides align to TRBD1. V dropped 4 bases and J dropped 0; count of bases not matched to a gene: 16. Germline V gene sequence: CDR1 LGHNA, CDR2 YSLEER. The CDR3 is 19 amino acids.

This clone has more than one count but fewer than ten. The chain has TRBV7-9 and TRBJ1-1; no firm D call. The CDR3 runs 11 residues. V was shortened by 6 bases and J by 3 bases, with 5 bases between the two germline ends. Germline CDR1 is SEHNR and CDR2 is FQNEAQ (reference sequence). CDR3 loop: CASRQDTEAFF. The CDR3 DNA reads as TGTGCCAGCAGGCAGGACACTGAAGCTTTCTTT. Based on the CDR3 plus reference TRBV7-9 and TRBJ1-1, the full variable domain is DTGVSQNPRHKITKRGQNVTFRCDPISEHNRLYWYRQTLGQGPEFLTYFQNEAQLEKSRLLSDRFSAERPKGSFSTLEIQRTEQGDSAMYLCASRQDTEAFFGQGTRLTVV.

This clone appeared a few times. This sequence joins TRBV9 and TRBJ2-1, with D unresolved. Germline loops: CDR1 SGDLS, CDR2 YYNGEE. V lost 0 bases and J lost 5, with 12 bases in between. This CDR3 has 15 residues. DNA of the CDR3: TGTGCCAGCAGCGTAGTGGAACTACCCAACAATGAGCAGTTCTTC. Protein product: CASSVVELPNNEQFF.

V is TRBV30 and J is TRBJ1-2; no definite D call. V lost 2 bases and J 4 bases, leaving 8 bases between the germline ends. The CDR3 spans 12 residues. Germline CDR1 GTSNPN, CDR2 SVGIG (reference sequence). The CDR3 nucleotides are TGTGCCTGGAGTACAAACTTCTATGGCTACACCTTC. It is translated as CAWSTNFYGYTF.

The rearrangement joins TRBV20-1 to TRBJ2-3, with D uncertain. Germline values: CDR1 DFQATT, CDR2 SNEGSKA (reference sequence). The CDR3 totals 10 residues. V was trimmed by 3 bases and J by 6 bases, leaving 4 bases between them. This CDR3 is CSAREDTQYF. CDR3 nucleotide sequence: TGCAGTGCTAGGGAGGATACGCAGTATTTT.

V usage is TRBV28 and J usage is TRBJ1-5, with D uncertain. Per germline, CDR1 MDHEN and CDR2 SYDVKM. The CDR3 has 15 amino acids. Trimming took off 3 bases at V and 2 bases at J, with 11 bases between the two ends. CDR3 in amino acids: CASSFQSGGNQPQHF. The DNA of the CDR3 is TGTGCCAGCAGTTTCCAAAGTGGGGGCAATCAGCCCCAGCATTTT.

In this sample, this clone turned up a few times. CDR3 residues: CASSTRKATQYF. The CDR3, as DNA: TGTGCCAGCAGCACTAGAAAAGCTACGCAGTATTTT. J is TRBJ2-3 and V is TRBV7-2, with D possibly TRBD2 on 5 matching bases. Germline CDR1 is SGHTA and CDR2 is FQGNSA. This CDR3 comprises 12 residues. Trimming removed 5 bases from V and 8 bases from J, with 11 bases in between. Full variable domain (missing parts from reference TRBV7-2 and TRBJ2-3): GAGVSQSPSNKVTEKGKDVELRCDPISGHTALYWYRQSLGQGLEFLIYFQGNSAPDKSGLPSDRFSAERTGGSVSTLTIQRTQQEDSAVYLCASSTRKATQYFGPGTRLTVL.

J is TRBJ2-3 and V is TRBV5-1, with a weak D call TRBD1 (5 bases). CDR1 is SGHRS, CDR2 YFSETQ, per germline. This CDR3 spans 14 amino acids. The germline V and J ends were trimmed by 0 bases and 10 bases, with 15 bases remaining between them. The CDR3 loop reads CASSLVAQGTAQYF. CDR3 coding DNA: TGCGCCAGCAGCTTGGTGGCCCAGGGTACGGCGCAGTATTTT.

This clone appeared a few times. The V and J genes are TRBV4-3 and TRBJ1-1; tentatively, D is TRBD1 (6 bases). The CDR3 covers 14 residues. The ends were cut back, 1 base at V and 6 bases at J, with 12 bases in the middle. Germline loops: CDR1 LGHNA, CDR2 YSLEER. The CDR3 DNA is TGCGCCAGCAGCCAAGTTCAGGGGAGTCCTGAAGCTTTCTTT. Translation: CASSQVQGSPEAFF.

This clone occurred a few times. V gene TRBV6-6 combines with J gene TRBJ2-5; 8 bases fit TRBD1. The CDR3 extends over 15 amino acids. V lost 5 bases to trimming and J lost 4 bases; unmatched junction nucleotides: 9. The germline gives CDR1 MNHNY, CDR2 SVGAGI (reference sequence). The CDR3 is CASSTGTGVGETQYF. CDR3 bases: TGTGCCAGCAGTACAGGGACAGGTGTGGGAGAGACCCAGTACTTC.

The chain uses TRBV7-9 and TRBJ2-3; a possible D gene is TRBD2 (5 bases). Germline CDR1 and CDR2: SEHNR and FQNEAQ (reference sequence). V shed 1 base and J shed 4 bases, with 15 bases lying between them. The CDR3 extends over 16 amino acids. The CDR3: CASSLGLADTSDTQYF. The CDR3 nucleotides are TGTGCCAGCAGCTTAGGTCTAGCCGATACTTCAGATACGCAGTATTTT.

This clone was counted a few times. This chain links TRBV29-1 with TRBJ1-1; no clear D gene. Per germline, CDR1 SQVTM and CDR2 ANQGSEA. CDR3 length: 13 residues. The V gene lost 6 bases and the J gene lost 0 bases, with 11 bases spanning the gap. DNA of the CDR3: TGCAGCGTGTCGGGCGTTTTGAACACTGAAGCTTTCTTT. Amino acids: CSVSGVLNTEAFF.

The chain has TRBV5-8 and TRBJ2-3, with D unclear. Trimming removed 8 bases from V and 4 bases from J, with 5 bases in between. Per the germline V gene, CDR1 is SGHTS and CDR2 is YDEGEE. This CDR3 comprises 10 residues. The CDR3 loop is CASGADTQYF. CDR3 DNA sequence: TGTGCCAGTGGGGCAGATACGCAGTATTTT.